This T cell receptor beta chain was identified in a study of regulatory T cells in long-lasting Graves disease. General study points: Small numbers of samples may have cut accuracy. Persistent Graves' patients showed reduced TCR diversity versus newly diagnosed patients.

As for time point: persistent/refractory GD, antithyroid drugs over 5 years with positive TRAb. From PBMCs, RNA was extracted and then used to make the TCR library. Graves' disease diagnosis relied on American Thyroid Association guidelines. A blood draw put around 9.3 milliliters of peripheral blood into EDTA tubes. CDR3 length: 16 amino acids. The germline gives CDR1 LNHDA, CDR2 SQIVND (reference sequence). Trimming cost V 4 bases and J 0 bases; bases outside gene matches: 8. Points on this clonotype: Its target is unknown.

CDR3-region Arm-PCR and iRepertoire HTBI primers produced the TCR beta libraries. Each CDR3 protein is one row after TCRdb ran MiXCR on the multiplex PCR reads. The table has roughly 500,000 distinct CDR3 sequences, roughly 22% seen once. J is TRBJ1-1 and V is TRBV19; TRBD1 aligns across 7 bases. This receptor was identified in a female donor with Graves disease. The specimen was peripheral blood mononuclear cells (PBMCs), collected when the disease was refractory, from a patient treated with antithyroid drugs. The CDR3 coding sequence is TGTGCCAGTAGTACGGGACAGCAAAACATGAACACTGAAGCTTTCTTT. Translating it yields CASSTGQQNMNTEAFF. Supplemented by reference TRBV19 and TRBJ1-1, the full variable domain reads DGGITQSPKYLFRKEGQNVTLSCEQNLNHDAMYWYRQDPGQGLRLIYYSQIVNDFQKGDIAEGYSVSREKKESFPLTVTSAQKNPTAFYLCASSTGQQNMNTEAFFGQGTRLTVV.